The table lists the clone carrying this T cell receptor beta chain with a count of one. The protocol was immunoSEQ multiplex PCR, while the TCRdb copy is restricted to in-frame clones and leaves out a portion. This sample has 110,000 to 150,000 clones, with about 81% found just once. These data come from a study of blood T cell repertoires in COVID-19. Across the study: COVID-19 samples collected from the United States, Italy and Spain covered acute and convalescent phases.

With 6 bases clipped from V and 3 bases from J, the junction kept 4 bases outside the gene matches. The CDR3 length is 14 residues. In germline, CDR1 is MGHDK, CDR2 SYGVNS. The receptor was derived from a woman of 80 years or more with acute or convalescent COVID-19. The specimen was peripheral blood. This chain connects TRBV25-1 to TRBJ2-2; 7 bases line up with TRBD2. CDR3 nucleotide sequence: TGTGCCAGCAGAAGCGGGACCTACACCGGGGAGCTGTTTTTT. Translated, it gives CASRSGTYTGELFF.